Below are 21 T cell receptor beta chains sequenced from a single sample in a study of post-analysis software for immune sequencing data. Study results and limitations: TRBV5-6, TRBV5-1 and TRBV20-1 belonged to a set of roughly 5 TRBV segments that were more frequent in patients than controls.

Their antigens are not known. Unique molecular identifiers were built into the TCR beta cDNA libraries. One entry per CDR3 protein results from TCRdb running MiXCR on the PCR reads. The sample has roughly 170,000 distinct CDR3 sequences; about 30% are singletons. Sequencing was performed on blood. The receptor source for this set is a girl aged 5-17 years with multiple sclerosis.

The chain uses TRBV9 and TRBJ1-2, with a weak D call TRBD1 (5 bases). V lost 3 bases, J lost 10 bases, and 16 bases lay in between. Germline V gene sequence: CDR1 SGDLS, CDR2 YYNGEE. The CDR3 has 13 residues. The CDR3 sequence: CASSARDANDYTF. In DNA form, the CDR3 reads TGTGCCAGCAGCGCCAGGGACGCAAACGACTACACCTTC.

For this clonotype: This sequence may be a read error, since a much larger clone differs from it by one base. This chain uses TRBV5-1 with TRBJ2-1; no definite D call. This CDR3 comprises 13 residues. CDR1 is SGHRS and CDR2 is YFSETQ in the germline V gene. CDR3 sequence reads: CANSLAPFDEQFF. The CDR3 DNA reads as TGCGCCAACAGCTTGGCCCCGTTCGATGAGCAGTTCTTC.

This clonotype was seen many times. The CDR3 region has the DNA TGTGCCAGCAGCCCTCAGCCCCCCGGGAGATGGACAGATACGCAGTATTTT. As protein: CASSPQPPGRWTDTQYF. J is TRBJ2-3 and V is TRBV6-1; maybe TRBD2 (6 bases). Germline values: CDR1 MNHNS, CDR2 SASEGT. Trimming left V 6 bases short and J 3 bases short, with 22 bases between. The CDR3 runs 17 residues.

The V call is TRBV3-1, the J call TRBJ2-5; no clear D. The V end lost 0 bases, the J end lost 11 bases, and 16 bases lay between the germline ends. The CDR3 contains 14 residues. The germline CDR1 and CDR2 sequences are LGHDT and YNNKEL (reference sequence). The DNA for the CDR3 is TGTGCCAGCAGCCAAGAAGGGTCAGTAAGTGAGCAGTACTTC. Amino acid sequence: CASSQEGSVSEQYF.

The genes are TRBV6-6 and TRBJ1-1; a weak D match, TRBD1 (5 bases). The CDR3 runs 13 residues. Trimming removed 5 bases at V and 5 bases at J, with 12 bases between. The germline V gene encodes CDR1 MNHNY and CDR2 SVGAGI (reference sequence). The CDR3 region has the DNA TGTGCCAGCAGTCGACAGTTCGAGACTGAAGCTTTCTTT. Translation gives CASSRQFETEAFF.

This clonotype appeared a few times. The chain uses TRBV10-3 and TRBJ1-1, with no clear D. This CDR3 comprises 13 residues. Germline V gene sequence: CDR1 ENHRY, CDR2 SYGVKD. V was pared by 2 bases and J by 0 bases, with 4 bases between. The CDR3 DNA sequence: TGTGCCATCAGTGAGAGGATGAACACTGAAGCTTTCTTT. It encodes CAISERMNTEAFF.

The chain carries TRBV20-1 and TRBJ2-7, with a weak D call TRBD2 (6 bases). CDR3 length: 13 amino acids. V shed 3 bases and J shed 2 bases, with 11 bases lying between them. Looked up from germline, CDR1 is DFQATT and CDR2 is SNEGSKA (reference sequence). The CDR3 protein is CSASSGGTYEQYF. CDR3 DNA: TGCAGTGCTAGTTCCGGCGGGACCTACGAGCAGTACTTC.

As regards this clonotype: Just one base apart from a much larger clone, this may be a read error. The J gene is TRBJ2-5, the V gene TRBV27; 16 nucleotides agree with TRBD2. The end of the DNA fits TRBJ2-7 better, so the J call may be wrong. Per germline, CDR1 MNHEY and CDR2 SMNVEV (reference sequence). CDR3 size: 18 residues. The CDR3 spells CASSTAGTSGRAPYEQYV. The CDR3 DNA reads TGTGCCAGCAGTACGGCCGGGACTAGCGGGAGGGCCCCCTACGAGCAGTACGTC.

The chain recombines TRBV6-6 with TRBJ2-1; unclear D gene. Judging by the DNA end, TRBJ2-7 fits better; the J call may be wrong. CDR1 and CDR2 from the germline V gene are MNHNY and SVGAGI (reference sequence). CDR3 length equals 13 residues. CDR3 sequence reads: CASSYAKVYEQYF. The CDR3 bases are TGTGCCAGCAGTTACGCCAAGGTCTACGAGCAGTACTTC.

The chain joins TRBV12-3 or TRBV12-4 to TRBJ1-1; D ambiguous. The germline V and J ends were trimmed by 6 bases and 0 bases, with 17 bases remaining between them. The CDR3 spans 16 residues. CDR3 nucleotide sequence: TGTGCCAGCAGCAACACACGGAGGCCCATGAACACTGAAGCTTTCTTT. Translating gives CASSNTRRPMNTEAFF.

The chain links TRBV3-1 to TRBJ2-4, with D perhaps matching TRBD1 or TRBD2 (6 bases each). The V gene lost 5 bases and the J gene lost 6 bases, with 17 bases spanning the gap. There are 15 residues in the CDR3. Germline CDR1 reads LGHDT; CDR2 reads YNNKEL (reference sequence). CDR3 coding DNA: TGTGCCAGCAGCTCGCTCCAGGGGAGGAGAAACATTCAGTACTTC. It translates to CASSSLQGRRNIQYF.

Remarks on this clonotype: Just one base apart from a much larger clone, this may be a read error. This rearrangement joins TRBV24-1 to TRBJ2-1; D is unresolved. V gave up 4 bases and J gave up 7 bases, with 7 bases separating them. The CDR3 loop spans 12 amino acids. Germline V gene sequence: CDR1 KGHDR, CDR2 SFDVKD. CDR3 in DNA: TGTGCCACCAGTGAATACAAGAATGAGCAGTTCTTC. This encodes CATSEYKNEQFF.

The chain combines TRBV28 with TRBJ2-5, with TRBD1 matching over 8 bases. Germline CDR1 reads MDHEN; CDR2 reads SYDVKM. There are 15 residues in the CDR3. The J segment lost 11 bases and the V segment lost 2 bases, leaving 13 bases of the junction unmatched. This CDR3 reads CASSLGTGSPYVQYF. The CDR3 bases are TGTGCCAGCAGTTTAGGGACAGGCTCCCCCTACGTGCAGTACTTC.

This clonotype has only a few counts. The CDR3 DNA is TGTGCCAGCAGCCTAAGGACTAGCGGGAGGCCCAATGAGCAGTTCTTC. Translation: CASSLRTSGRPNEQFF. This chain connects TRBV13 to TRBJ2-1; 14 nucleotides match TRBD2. The CDR3 loop spans 16 amino acids. Germline loops: CDR1 PRHDT, CDR2 FYEKMQ (reference sequence). Trimming cost V 5 bases and J 6 bases; bases outside gene matches: 6.

This clonotype showed up just a few times. The chain recombines TRBV3-1 with TRBJ2-1, with TRBD2 matching 8 bases. Germline V gene data show CDR1 as LGHDT and CDR2 as YNNKEL (reference sequence). The CDR3 loop spans 17 amino acids. Germline trimming cut 4 bases from V and 5 bases from J; bases unmatched to any gene: 13. CDR3 coding DNA: TGTGCCAGCAGCCTCACGAAAGCGGGAGTGGGTGACAATGAGCAGTTCTTC. This sequence encodes CASSLTKAGVGDNEQFF.

This clonotype has ten or more counts. V usage is TRBV2 and J usage is TRBJ2-7; 9 nucleotides agree with TRBD2. Per germline, CDR1 SNHLY and CDR2 FYNNEI. CDR3 length: 16 amino acids. The ends lost 6 bases at V and 1 base at J; junction bases unmatched: 10. The DNA of the CDR3 is TGTGCCAGCAGCCCTCTAGCGGGAAGTTTATCCTACGAGCAGTACTTC. This gives the protein CASSPLAGSLSYEQYF.

This clonotype was seen a handful of times. The gene calls are TRBV9 and TRBJ1-1; D unresolved. Trimming removed 0 bases at V and 2 bases at J, with 11 bases between. This CDR3 has 15 amino acids. In germline, CDR1 is SGDLS, CDR2 YYNGEE. DNA of the CDR3: TGTGCCAGCAGCGTAGCTCGGGTTAAAAACACTGAAGCTTTCTTT. Residues: CASSVARVKNTEAFF.

The rearrangement uses TRBV20-1 and TRBJ1-5; D perhaps matches TRBD1 (6 bases). Germline CDR1 DFQATT, CDR2 SNEGSKA (reference sequence). The CDR3 is made up of 14 amino acids. Between the trimmed V and J ends, which lost 3 bases and 7 bases, there was a span of 16 bases. The CDR3 DNA is TGCAGTGCTAGTCTCGCCAGGGGAGGGCAGCCCCAGCATTTT. It specifies CSASLARGGQPQHF.

The chain is built from TRBV28 and TRBJ1-4, with 7 nucleotides matching TRBD1. Germline V gene lookup returns CDR1 MDHEN and CDR2 SYDVKM. Trimming took 10 bases from V and 4 from J; bases not matched to a gene: 9. This CDR3 spans 14 amino acids. Here the CDR3 DNA reads TGTGCCACCCGACAGGGTTGGAGTAATGAAAAACTGTTTTTT. Amino acid sequence: CATRQGWSNEKLFF. Full variable domain (outside the CDR3, taken from reference TRBV28 and TRBJ1-4): DVKVTQSSRYLVKRTGEKVFLECVQDMDHENMFWYRQDPGLGLRLIYFSYDVKMKEKGDIPEGYSVSREKKERFSLILESASTNQTSMYLCATRQGWSNEKLFFGSGTQLSVL.

Points on this clonotype: It may be a read error: a sequence one base away is much more abundant. The V gene is TRBV29-1, the J gene TRBJ2-5, with D perhaps being TRBD1 or TRBD2 (5 bases each). Trimming took 6 bases from V and 11 from J, leaving 25 bases between them. This CDR3 comprises 14 residues. CDR1 is SQVTM, CDR2 ANQGSEA, per germline. For the CDR3, the DNA is TGCAGCGTCCTTGGGACCACAACGGCCTACAAGCAGTACTTC. It codes for CSVLGTTTAYKQYF.

Turning to this clonotype: A much larger clone lies a single base off, so this may be a read error. The rearrangement links TRBV5-5 to TRBJ2-1, with D maybe TRBD2 (6 bases). The DNA end favors TRBJ2-7, so the J call may be wrong. The CDR3 sequence is 15 residues long. Germline V CDR1 and CDR2: SGHKS, YYEKEE (reference sequence). The CDR3 sequence is CASSLIADHYNEQYF. The CDR3 DNA follows: TGTGCCAGCAGCTTGATAGCGGACCATTACAATGAGCAGTACTTC.